This T cell receptor beta chain was obtained from a study of T cell responses to AZD1222 COVID-19 vaccine. Turning to the study itself: Pooling covered second doses at about 4 or about 12 weeks.

Study-wide findings and caveats: There were mostly white British donors and more females than males, and clonal diversity was possibly underestimated. Unmutated variant regions are reportedly targeted by nearly half of spike-specific TCRs. Vaccination with two AZD1222 doses was followed by a rise in Spike-specific TCR breadth and depth.

Profiling relied on immunoSEQ multiplex PCR, and the TCRdb table lists in-frame clones only, not all of them. This table has approximately 170,000 clones, over 90% appearing once. The germline V gene has CDR1 SGHNT and CDR2 YYREEE (reference sequence). V gave up 6 bases and J gave up 8 bases; unmatched junction bases: 12. CDR3 size: 16 residues. With regard to this clone: What it recognizes is unknown.

This receptor was taken from an adult in good health. The chain uses TRBV5-4 and TRBJ2-2, with TRBD2 matching 11 bases. The sample was peripheral blood, taken on day 0 of AZD1222 vaccination. Here the CDR3 DNA reads TGTGCCAGCACCGGATATAGCGGGAGGGCATCAGGGGAGCTGTTTTTT. This gives the protein CASTGYSGRASGELFF.